Following are 32 T cell receptor beta chains from one sample sequenced in a study of T cells in Graves' hyperthyroidism and ophthalmopathy. The investigators amplified TCR beta CDR3 regions from RNA transcripts. The HTBI primer set served for first-round RT-PCR of the TCR CDR3. TCRdb re-called the multiplex PCR reads through MiXCR, storing one row per CDR3 protein. The sample holds roughly 250,000 distinct CDR3 sequences, over 20% seen once. Material: blood. Source of these receptors: a man aged 30 to 39 with Graves' ophthalmopathy.

The table lists this clonotype with a few counts. The chain carries TRBV18 and TRBJ2-1, with D perhaps matching TRBD1 (5 bases). This CDR3 spans 15 amino acids. Trimming shortened V by 0 bases and J by 7 bases, and 13 bases separated the two germline ends. CDR1 is KGHSH, CDR2 LQKENI, per germline. CDR3 in amino acids: CASSPPVGRVNEQFF. In nucleotides, the CDR3 is TGTGCCAGCTCACCACCGGTCGGCAGGGTGAATGAGCAGTTCTTC.

This clonotype came up a few times. The chain couples TRBV10-1 to TRBJ1-5; D is unresolved. The germline CDR1 and CDR2 sequences are WNHNN and SYGVQD (reference sequence). V lost 3 bases, J lost 1 base, and 4 bases lay in between. The CDR3 covers 13 residues. The CDR3: CASSERSNQPQHF. The CDR3 DNA follows: TGCGCCAGCAGTGAACGGAGCAATCAGCCCCAGCATTTT.

The V and J genes are TRBV10-3 and TRBJ1-1; tentatively, D is TRBD1 (6 bases). The length of the CDR3 is 15 residues. Germline CDR1 ENHRY, CDR2 SYGVKD. The ends were cut back, 0 bases at V and 4 bases at J, with 12 bases in the middle. The CDR3 protein is CAISESRGAATEAFF. Written as DNA, the CDR3 is TGTGCCATCAGTGAGTCACGGGGGGCGGCCACTGAAGCTTTCTTT.

The V gene is TRBV27, the J gene TRBJ1-4; D is possibly TRBD1 (5 bases). The V gene's germline CDR1 is MNHEY and CDR2 SMNVEV (reference sequence). Trimming left V 8 bases short and J 7 bases short, with 14 bases between. The CDR3 extends over 13 amino acids. The CDR3 DNA reads TGTGCCAGCCGAGGGTTGGGGGGTGAAAAACTGTTTTTT. Translation: CASRGLGGEKLFF.

This clonotype has at least ten counts. The J gene is TRBJ1-5, the V gene TRBV30; 8 nucleotides line up with TRBD1. Trimming at V came to 0 bases and at J to 2 bases, leaving 9 bases not matched to a gene. The CDR3 has 17 amino acids. The germline CDR1 and CDR2 sequences are GTSNPN and SVGIG (reference sequence). CDR3 in DNA: TGTGCCTGGAGTGTAGGGCAGGGGGCATACGGCAATCAGCCCCAGCATTTT. Translated, it gives CAWSVGQGAYGNQPQHF.

The chain employs TRBV7-3 and TRBJ2-7; D perhaps matches TRBD2 (6 bases). The germline V and J ends were trimmed by 3 bases and 3 bases, with 9 bases remaining between them. The CDR3 is made up of 13 amino acids. Germline CDR1 is SGHTA and CDR2 is FQGTGA. The CDR3 DNA follows: TGTGCCAGCAGCTTCCAGGAGGGCTACGAGCAGTACTTC. This gives the protein CASSFQEGYEQYF.

As regards this clonotype: One end of the junction is discordant with germline, which a read error may explain. The gene calls are TRBV19 and TRBJ2-1; 7 bases align to TRBD2. The germline V gene encodes CDR1 LNHDA and CDR2 SQIVND (reference sequence). This CDR3 has 16 amino acids. The CDR3 protein is CASSVDRGSFPGEQFF. For the CDR3, the DNA is TGTGCCAGTAGTGTAGATCGCGGGAGCTTCCCCGGTGAGCAGTTCTTC.

The V call is TRBV12-3 or TRBV12-4, the J call TRBJ1-1; 8 bases agree with TRBD1. This CDR3 has 14 residues. V lost 5 bases, J lost 4 bases, and 6 bases stayed unmatched. The CDR3 nucleotides read TGTGCCAGCAGTCCACGGACAGGGAGCACTGAAGCTTTCTTT. It translates to CASSPRTGSTEAFF.

This clonotype was counted many times. The rearrangement uses TRBV2 and TRBJ2-1; D not certain. There are 11 residues in the CDR3. In germline, CDR1 is SNHLY, CDR2 FYNNEI. The V and J ends lost 6 bases and 5 bases respectively, with 5 bases between them. The CDR3 region has the DNA TGTGCCAGCAGAATCAACAATGAGCAGTTCTTC. This codes for CASRINNEQFF. The full variable domain, rest sourced from reference TRBV2 and TRBJ2-1, is EPEVTQTPSHQVTQMGQEVILRCVPISNHLYFYWYRQILGQKVEFLVSFYNNEISEKSEIFDDQFSVERPDGSNFTLKIRSTKLEDSAMYFCASRINNEQFFGPGTRLTVL.

This clonotype appeared a few times. The chain carries TRBV7-9 and TRBJ2-6, with D perhaps matching TRBD1 or TRBD2 (5 bases each). Trimming cost V 5 bases and J 4 bases, with 21 bases left between them. CDR3 length equals 18 residues. Germline V gene data show CDR1 as SEHNR and CDR2 as FQNEAQ (reference sequence). The CDR3 bases are TGTGCCAGCAGCCAACGTAGGGACCTTACTCCGGGGGCCAACGTCCTGACTTTC. Encoded protein: CASSQRRDLTPGANVLTF.

This clonotype showed up many times. The chain combines TRBV11-2 with TRBJ2-1; TRBD2 matches at 8 bases. The length of the CDR3 is 15 residues. Germline CDR1 and CDR2: SGHAT and FQNNGV. V trimming: 5 bases; J trimming: 7 bases; junction bases outside the gene matches: 10. This CDR3 reads CASSTSGDHYNEQFF. For the CDR3, the DNA is TGTGCCAGCAGCACTAGCGGAGATCATTATAATGAGCAGTTCTTC.

The V call is TRBV28, the J call TRBJ1-2; D unclear. The CDR3 extends over 12 amino acids. Germline V lookup: CDR1 MDHEN, CDR2 SYDVKM. The germline V and J ends were trimmed by 8 bases and 4 bases, with 11 bases remaining between them. The CDR3 loop is CASQVGSYGYTF. CDR3 DNA sequence: TGTGCCAGCCAGGTCGGGTCCTATGGCTACACCTTC.

The CDR3 region has the DNA TGTGCCAGCAGTTACTCGATTAGCAGAGGGTCACCCCTCCACTTT. It codes for CASSYSISRGSPLHF. This chain connects TRBV6-6 to TRBJ1-6; D is unresolved. With 0 bases removed from V and 10 bases from J, the gap between germline ends came to 13 bases. Germline-derived CDR1 and CDR2 are MNHNY and SVGAGI (reference sequence). This CDR3 has 15 amino acids.

As to this clonotype: Given a much more abundant clone one base away, this may be a read error. The chain couples TRBV11-1 to TRBJ2-7, with 10 bases that match TRBD2. The CDR3 is 14 amino acids. J was trimmed by 7 bases and V by 5 bases; bases with no gene match: 8. CDR1 is SGHAT, CDR2 FQDESV, per germline (reference sequence). CDR3: CASSLASGSGEQYF. The DNA of the CDR3 is TGTGCCAGCAGCCTCGCTAGCGGGAGTGGTGAGCAGTACTTC.

The V and J genes are TRBV14 and TRBJ1-2; TRBD1 is a possible D gene (6 bases). From germline, CDR1 is SGHDN and CDR2 FVKESK. V lost 3 bases and J lost 3, with 11 bases in between. The CDR3 is 14 amino acids. CDR3 in amino acids: CASSHLQGDYGYTF. CDR3 nucleotides: TGTGCCAGCAGCCACTTACAGGGAGACTATGGCTACACCTTC. The full variable domain, completed using reference TRBV14 and TRBJ1-2, is EAGVTQFPSHSVIEKGQTVTLRCDPISGHDNLYWYRRVMGKEIKFLLHFVKESKQDESGMPNNRFLAERTGGTYSTLKVQPAELEDSGVYFCASSHLQGDYGYTFGSGTRLTVV.

This clonotype was observed a handful of times. The chain uses TRBV5-6 and TRBJ2-3, with a possible D match to TRBD2 (6 bases). Trimming removed 2 bases at V and 5 bases at J, with 15 bases between. From germline, CDR1 is SGHDT and CDR2 YYEEEE. The CDR3 consists of 15 residues. The CDR3 DNA sequence: TGTGCCAGCAGCTTCGGGAGAGGGAGTGTAGATACGCAGTATTTT. Its protein is CASSFGRGSVDTQYF.

Regarding this clonotype: A junction end diverges from the germline sequence, so it may reflect a read error. V gene TRBV5-1 combines with J gene TRBJ2-1; 9 bases fit TRBD1. CDR3 length: 12 residues. The germline V gene has CDR1 SGHRS and CDR2 YFSETQ. This CDR3 is CASSSFRDRAIF. CDR3 nucleotides: TGCGCCAGCAGCTCCTTCCGGGACAGGGCCATCTTC.

This clonotype was counted at least ten times. The genes are TRBV27 and TRBJ2-7; D gene unclear. The germline V and J ends were trimmed by 0 bases and 3 bases, with 6 bases remaining between them. The germline CDR1 and CDR2 sequences are MNHEY and SMNVEV (reference sequence). The CDR3 sequence is 13 residues long. The CDR3 reads CASSLSDHYEQYF. As DNA, the CDR3 is TGTGCCAGCAGTTTATCGGACCACTACGAGCAGTACTTC.

This clonotype came up a few times. V is TRBV18 and J is TRBJ2-7; D unresolved. Between the trimmed V and J ends, which lost 2 bases and 3 bases, there was a span of 11 bases. CDR1 KGHSH and CDR2 LQKENI come from the germline V gene. The CDR3 covers 14 residues. DNA of the CDR3: TGTGCCAGCTCACCATCCCAGCAGTTCTACGAGCAGTACTTC. Protein sequence: CASSPSQQFYEQYF. Variable domain in full (rest from reference TRBV18 and TRBJ2-7): NAGVMQNPRHLVRRRGQEARLRCSPMKGHSHVYWYRQLPEEGLKFMVYLQKENIIDESGMPKERFSAEFPKEGPSILRIQQVVRGDSAAYFCASSPSQQFYEQYFGPGTRLTVT.

This clonotype was recorded many times. This chain connects TRBV11-2 to TRBJ1-2; no reliable D call. Germline loops: CDR1 SGHAT, CDR2 FQNNGV. Between the trimmed V and J ends, which lost 1 base and 4 bases, there was a span of 10 bases. This CDR3 is 14 amino acids long. The CDR3 reads CASSLGRFGYGYTF. Written as DNA, the CDR3 is TGTGCCAGCAGCTTAGGTCGGTTCGGCTATGGCTACACCTTC.

This clonotype was counted only a few times. Written as DNA, the CDR3 is TGTGCCAGCAGTTCTTATTCGGGGGCCAGAATAAACATTCAGTACTTC. Translation gives CASSSYSGARINIQYF. The chain has TRBV27 and TRBJ2-4, with D possibly called TRBD1 or TRBD2 (6 bases each). CDR1 MNHEY and CDR2 SMNVEV come from the germline V gene (reference sequence). The CDR3 loop spans 16 amino acids. V was clipped by 4 bases and J by 6 bases, with 19 bases between them.

This clonotype was detected only a few times. The chain uses TRBV27 and TRBJ2-7; 7 bases align to TRBD2. The CDR3 extends over 15 amino acids. Trimming at V came to 1 base and at J to 7 bases, leaving 10 bases not matched to a gene. Germline V gene sequence: CDR1 MNHEY, CDR2 SMNVEV (reference sequence). CDR3 region: CASSLYSGRAGEQYF. As DNA, the CDR3 is TGTGCCAGCAGTTTATATAGTGGGAGGGCCGGGGAGCAGTACTTC.

This chain links TRBV28 with TRBJ1-1, with D possibly TRBD1 on 5 matching bases. This CDR3 contains 15 residues. Germline lookup yields CDR1 MDHEN and CDR2 SYDVKM. V lost 7 bases and J lost 0, with 15 bases in between. CDR3 protein: CASIWGGTLNTEAFF. CDR3 nucleotides: TGTGCCAGCATCTGGGGCGGGACCCTGAACACTGAAGCTTTCTTT.

This clonotype was recorded at least ten times. The chain joins TRBV6-1 to TRBJ2-3; weak D call: TRBD2 (5 bases). CDR3 length equals 15 residues. V was trimmed by 5 bases and J by 1 base, leaving 13 bases between them. Germline V gene data show CDR1 as MNHNS and CDR2 as SASEGT. In DNA form, the CDR3 reads TGTGCCAGCAGTAACCTGGGAGAACGCACAGATACGCAGTATTTT. Its protein is CASSNLGERTDTQYF.

This rearrangement joins TRBV6-1 to TRBJ2-1; possibly TRBD2 for D (5 bases). V was cut by 5 bases and J by 5 bases, with 16 bases left in between. From germline, CDR1 is MNHNS and CDR2 SASEGT. This CDR3 is built from 15 residues. The CDR3 nucleotides are TGTGCCAGCAGTTATTTATCCAGCGGAGACAATGAGCAGTTCTTC. Translated: CASSYLSSGDNEQFF.

The chain is built from TRBV7-3 and TRBJ2-2; 7 bases align to TRBD2. Germline loops: CDR1 SGHTA, CDR2 FQGTGA. The CDR3 spans 12 residues. V trimming: 11 bases; J trimming: 7 bases; junction bases outside the gene matches: 7. The CDR3, as DNA: TGTGCCTCCGGGGGGAGTGGCGGGGAGCTGTTTTTT. Translation gives CASGGSGGELFF.

This chain joins TRBV28 and TRBJ1-3; D remains unclear. Germline CDR1 is MDHEN and CDR2 is SYDVKM. The CDR3 extends over 15 amino acids. Trimming removed 2 bases at V and 0 bases at J, with 8 bases between. The CDR3 here is CASSLPGFSGNTIYF. CDR3 nucleotide sequence: TGTGCCAGCAGTTTACCGGGATTCTCTGGAAACACCATATATTTT.

The V and J genes are TRBV30 and TRBJ1-5; D remains unclear. CDR3 length: 13 amino acids. V shed 0 bases and J shed 6 bases, with 9 bases lying between them. From germline, CDR1 is GTSNPN and CDR2 SVGIG (reference sequence). The CDR3 loop reads CAWSVHDCQPQHF. In DNA form, the CDR3 reads TGTGCCTGGAGTGTACACGATTGTCAGCCCCAGCATTTT.

The J gene is TRBJ2-1, the V gene TRBV9; TRBD2 might be the D (5 bases). Trimming shortened V by 6 bases and J by 0 bases, and 13 bases separated the two germline ends. Germline CDR1 and CDR2: SGDLS and YYNGEE. The length of the CDR3 is 15 residues. CDR3 DNA sequence: TGTGCCAGCACCCCGGGGAGCTTCTCCTACAATGAGCAGTTCTTC. Translated: CASTPGSFSYNEQFF.

This clonotype was counted a few times. This rearrangement joins TRBV19 to TRBJ2-3; TRBD1 aligns across 8 bases. Losses at the gene ends were 7 bases for V and 7 bases for J; bases not matched to a gene: 13. The germline CDR1 and CDR2 sequences are LNHDA and SQIVND (reference sequence). The CDR3 totals 15 residues. CDR3 nucleotide sequence: TGTGCCAGTACCACGGGCGGACAGGGTTTGTATACGCAGTATTTT. Encoded protein: CASTTGGQGLYTQYF.

This clonotype has only a few counts. J is TRBJ2-5 and V is TRBV19; 11 nucleotides agree with TRBD1. Germline assignment: CDR1 LNHDA and CDR2 SQIVND (reference sequence). This CDR3 comprises 15 residues. V shed 5 bases and J 2 bases; nucleotides not matched to a gene: 4. CDR3 DNA: TGTGCCAGTAGTCGCCGGGACAGGGGGCAAGAGACCCAGTACTTC. It yields the protein CASSRRDRGQETQYF.

The rearrangement uses TRBV9 and TRBJ2-5; D possibly corresponds to TRBD1 (7 bases). V was trimmed by 1 base and J by 5 bases, leaving 12 bases between them. The germline V gene encodes CDR1 SGDLS and CDR2 YYNGEE. The CDR3 runs 14 residues. DNA of the CDR3: TGTGCCAGCAGCGTACAGGGGGGACTGGAGACCCAGTACTTC. Amino acid sequence: CASSVQGGLETQYF.